One sample yielded the 12 T cell receptor beta chains listed below, sequenced in a study of blood T cells in healthy people across ages. A second PCR of roughly 7 to 11 cycles used a sample-barcoded 5' primer and a J-beta primer mix. TCRdb analysed the 5' RACE reads with MiXCR anew, one entry per CDR3 protein. The sample records around 1.5 million distinct CDR3 sequences, roughly 60% being singletons. Sequencing used blood. The source of these receptors is a man in his late teens or twenties in good health.

This clonotype turned up a few times. The rearrangement links TRBV6-2 or TRBV6-3 to TRBJ1-2; D unresolved. Germline CDR1 is MNHEY and CDR2 is SVGEGT. The CDR3 covers 11 residues. V lost 5 bases and J 7 bases, leaving 8 bases between the germline ends. The CDR3 sequence is CASSTWSGYTF. The CDR3 coding sequence is TGTGCCAGCAGTACGTGGTCTGGCTACACCTTC.

The chain combines TRBV20-1 with TRBJ2-3; the D gene is possibly TRBD2 (5 bases). Trimming took off 5 bases at V and 5 bases at J, with 11 bases between the two ends. The germline V gene has CDR1 DFQATT and CDR2 SNEGSKA (reference sequence). The CDR3 has 12 residues. CDR3 sequence: CSARTGRDTQYF. The CDR3 region has the DNA TGCAGTGCTCGGACTGGTAGAGATACGCAGTATTTT.

This clonotype occurred many times. The V call is TRBV4-3, the J call TRBJ1-2, with D possibly matching TRBD1 (6 bases). The length of the CDR3 is 13 residues. Trimming cost V 0 bases and J 5 bases, with 7 bases left between them. CDR1 and CDR2 (germline): LGHNA, YSLEER. The CDR3 protein is CASSQDRGYGYTF. The CDR3 DNA reads as TGCGCCAGCAGCCAAGACAGGGGATATGGCTACACCTTC.

The chain is built from TRBV14 and TRBJ2-4; D perhaps matches TRBD1 (6 bases). Germline CDR1 is SGHDN and CDR2 is FVKESK. The CDR3 is 13 residues long. V lost 6 bases and J 5 bases, leaving 11 bases between the germline ends. The CDR3 sequence is CASSQRTENIQYF. For the CDR3, the DNA is TGTGCCAGCAGTCAACGGACAGAAAACATTCAGTACTTC. Using reference TRBV14 and TRBJ2-4 for the parts outside the CDR3, the full variable domain is EAGVTQFPSHSVIEKGQTVTLRCDPISGHDNLYWYRRVMGKEIKFLLHFVKESKQDESGMPNNRFLAERTGGTYSTLKVQPAELEDSGVYFCASSQRTENIQYFGAGTRLSVL.

The genes are TRBV12-5 and TRBJ2-1; 9 bases fit TRBD1. Germline V gene data show CDR1 as LGHNT and CDR2 as FRNRAP. This CDR3 is 15 amino acids long. V lost 5 bases and J lost 8; bases outside the gene matches: 10. CDR3 region: CASGLGQGIFYEQFF. DNA for the CDR3: TGTGCTAGTGGTCTGGGACAGGGTATATTTTATGAGCAGTTCTTC. Full variable domain (outside the CDR3, taken from reference TRBV12-5 and TRBJ2-1): DARVTQTPRHKVTEMGQEVTMRCQPILGHNTVFWYRQTMMQGLELLAYFRNRAPLDDSGMPKDRFSAEMPDATLATLKIQPSEPRDSAVYFCASGLGQGIFYEQFFGPGTRLTVL.

This clonotype has a handful of counts. One junction end does not reproduce the germline sequence, and a read error may be involved. The rearrangement uses TRBV29-1 and TRBJ2-1; D is uncertain. This CDR3 spans 11 amino acids. Germline CDR1 SQVTM, CDR2 ANQGSEA. The CDR3 bases are TGCAGCGTTCAAGAATACAATGAGCAGTTCTTC. This encodes CSVQEYNEQFF.

The rearrangement joins TRBV20-1 to TRBJ2-6; D unresolved. The CDR3 runs to 15 residues. Trimming removed 5 bases from V and 0 bases from J, with 11 bases in between. The germline V gene has CDR1 DFQATT and CDR2 SNEGSKA (reference sequence). The CDR3 sequence is CSAWASYSGANVLTF. CDR3 DNA: TGCAGTGCTTGGGCATCCTACTCTGGGGCCAACGTCCTGACTTTC.

The chain is built from TRBV14 and TRBJ2-1, with unresolved D. Germline V lookup: CDR1 SGHDN, CDR2 FVKESK. The CDR3 contains 15 residues. V was shortened by 4 bases and J by 10 bases, with 20 bases between the two germline ends. The CDR3 DNA reads TGTGCCAGCAGCCCAGCCTTCCGAAATCGTGGCGAGCAGTTCTTC. Residues: CASSPAFRNRGEQFF.

V gene TRBV20-1 combines with J gene TRBJ2-1; D ambiguous. V gave up 6 bases and J gave up 6 bases, with 9 bases separating them. There are 11 residues in the CDR3. CDR1 is DFQATT, CDR2 SNEGSKA, per germline (reference sequence). The CDR3 coding sequence is TGCAGTGCAACCTTAGCCAATGAGCAGTTCTTC. Protein product: CSATLANEQFF.

This sequence joins TRBV4-2 and TRBJ2-3, with D perhaps matching TRBD1 (7 bases). Trimming removed 0 bases at V and 0 bases at J, with 16 bases between. The CDR3 sequence is 18 residues long. Germline V gives CDR1 LGHNA, CDR2 YNFKEQ. As DNA, the CDR3 is TGTGCCAGCAGCCAAGACGGAGGGGGCGGGACTAGCACAGATACGCAGTATTTT. This translates into CASSQDGGGGTSTDTQYF.

This clonotype was seen a handful of times. This rearrangement joins TRBV15 to TRBJ2-7, with 9 bases that match TRBD1. The CDR3 runs to 15 residues. Looked up from germline, CDR1 is LNHNV and CDR2 is YYDKDF (reference sequence). V lost 0 bases and J lost 4; bases outside the gene matches: 4. CDR3 protein: CATSRDLGTGYEQYF. The CDR3 coding sequence is TGTGCCACCAGCAGAGATTTGGGGACAGGGTACGAGCAGTACTTC.

In this sample, this clonotype turned up a few times. The chain couples TRBV6-7 to TRBJ2-4, with 11 bases aligning to TRBD2. The DNA end is a closer match to TRBJ2-7, so the J assignment may be wrong. TRBV6-7 is an open reading frame, and its role is uncertain. The CDR3 runs to 20 residues. CDR3 protein: CASSWSYRLRLAGGSYEQYF. The CDR3 bases are TGTGCCAGCAGTTGGAGTTATCGTCTTCGATTAGCGGGAGGGTCCTACGAGCAGTACTTC.